Following are 5 T cell receptor beta chains from one sample sequenced in a study of shared clonotypes between healthy human individuals. Data came from immunoSEQ multiplex PCR; TCRdb stores just in-frame clones and leaves some out. The table records about 2 million clones, 95% of them present only once. The sequenced sample consisted of naive CD4+ T cells sorted from blood. The subset denotes: CD45RA+ positively selected. The receptors originated from a man between 18 and 29 years old in good health.

This rearrangement joins TRBV28 to TRBJ2-2; D is undetermined. This CDR3 is built from 15 residues. V shed 5 bases and J shed 0 bases, with 10 bases lying between them. CDR1 is MDHEN, CDR2 SYDVKM, per germline. The chain's CDR3 is CASSPPGANTGELFF. CDR3 nucleotides: TGTGCCAGCAGTCCCCCAGGAGCGAACACCGGGGAGCTGTTTTTT. The complete variable domain, with remaining parts taken from reference TRBV28 and TRBJ2-2, reads DVKVTQSSRYLVKRTGEKVFLECVQDMDHENMFWYRQDPGLGLRLIYFSYDVKMKEKGDIPEGYSVSREKKERFSLILESASTNQTSMYLCASSPPGANTGELFFGEGSRLTVL.

In this sample, this clone turned up once. The genes are TRBV28 and TRBJ2-1, with a possible D match to TRBD1 (5 bases). Germline loops: CDR1 MDHEN, CDR2 SYDVKM. The CDR3 is made up of 16 amino acids. The V end was cut by 1 base, the J end by 0 bases, with 10 bases between. For the CDR3, the DNA is TGTGCCAGCAGTTTATCCAGGGCGATCTCCTACAATGAGCAGTTCTTC. Residues: CASSLSRAISYNEQFF.

The rearrangement links TRBV7-3 to TRBJ2-2, with D perhaps TRBD1 (6 bases). The CDR3 loop spans 16 amino acids. V shed 4 bases and J shed 3 bases, with 15 bases lying between them. Per the germline V gene, CDR1 is SGHTA and CDR2 is FQGTGA. The CDR3 DNA reads as TGTGCCAGCAGCTCAAGCAGGGGCCTGGACACCGGGGAGCTGTTTTTT. Its protein is CASSSSRGLDTGELFF. Together with reference TRBV7-3 and TRBJ2-2, the CDR3 gives the full variable domain: GAGVSQTPSNKVTEKGKYVELRCDPISGHTALYWYRQSLGQGPEFLIYFQGTGAADDSGLPNDRFFAVRPEGSVSTLKIQRTERGDSAVYLCASSSSRGLDTGELFFGEGSRLTVL.

The rearrangement uses TRBV7-9 and TRBJ2-1; 12 nucleotides align to TRBD2. The trim removed 4 bases at V and 8 bases at J, leaving 9 bases unmatched. This CDR3 spans 16 amino acids. CDR1 SEHNR and CDR2 FQNEAQ come from the germline V gene (reference sequence). The CDR3 DNA is TGTGCCAGCAGCTCCCTAGCGGGAGGGTCCTCTGATGAGCAGTTCTTC. Translated: CASSSLAGGSSDEQFF.

The genes are TRBV30 and TRBJ2-2; TRBD2 matches 14 bases. Germline CDR1 is GTSNPN and CDR2 is SVGIG (reference sequence). The CDR3 is 18 residues long. V trimming: 2 bases; J trimming: 5 bases; junction bases outside the gene matches: 10. The CDR3 DNA reads as TGTGCCTGGAGTCCAACCCGGACTAGCGGGAGGAGTACCGGGGAGCTGTTTTTT. Residues: CAWSPTRTSGRSTGELFF.